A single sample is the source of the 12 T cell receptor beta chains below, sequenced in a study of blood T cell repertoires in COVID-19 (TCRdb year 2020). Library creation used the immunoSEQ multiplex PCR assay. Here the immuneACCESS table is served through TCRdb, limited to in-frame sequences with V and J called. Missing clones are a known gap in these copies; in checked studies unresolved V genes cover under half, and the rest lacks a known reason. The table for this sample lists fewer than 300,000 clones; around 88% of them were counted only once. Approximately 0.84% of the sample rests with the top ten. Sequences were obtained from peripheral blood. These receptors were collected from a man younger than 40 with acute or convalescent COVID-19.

The CDR3 sequence is CASSTTRGSVEQYF. CDR3 nucleotide sequence: TGCGCCAGCAGCACCACACGGGGGTCGGTCGAGCAGTACTTC. The J gene is TRBJ2-7, the V gene TRBV5-1, with D perhaps matching TRBD2 (6 bases). Germline CDR1 SGHRS, CDR2 YFSETQ. Deletions cut 4 bases from V and 6 bases from J, with 17 bases between. The CDR3 consists of 14 residues.

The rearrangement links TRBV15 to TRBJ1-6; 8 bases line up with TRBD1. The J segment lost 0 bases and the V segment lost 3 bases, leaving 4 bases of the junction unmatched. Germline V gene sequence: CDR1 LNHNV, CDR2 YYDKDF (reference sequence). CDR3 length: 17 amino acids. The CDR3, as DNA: TGTGCCACCAGCAGGAGGACAGGGAGCTCCTATAATTCACCCCTCCACTTT. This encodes CATSRRTGSSYNSPLHF.

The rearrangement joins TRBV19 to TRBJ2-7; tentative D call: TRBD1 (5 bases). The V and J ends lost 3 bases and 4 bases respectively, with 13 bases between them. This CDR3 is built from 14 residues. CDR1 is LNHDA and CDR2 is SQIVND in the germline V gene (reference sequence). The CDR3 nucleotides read TGTGCCAGTAGTATCGACAGATCCGCTTACGAGCAGTACTTC. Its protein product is CASSIDRSAYEQYF.

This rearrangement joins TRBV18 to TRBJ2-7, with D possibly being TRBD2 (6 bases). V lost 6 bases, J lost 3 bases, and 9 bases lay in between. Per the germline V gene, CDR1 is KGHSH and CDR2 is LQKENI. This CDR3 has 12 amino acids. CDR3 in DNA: TGTGCCAGCTCCGGGAGACTCTACGAGCAGTACTTC. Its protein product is CASSGRLYEQYF.

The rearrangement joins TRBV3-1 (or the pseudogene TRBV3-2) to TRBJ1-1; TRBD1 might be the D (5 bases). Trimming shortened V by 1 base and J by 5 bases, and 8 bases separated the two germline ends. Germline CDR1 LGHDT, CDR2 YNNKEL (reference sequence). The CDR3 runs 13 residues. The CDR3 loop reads CASSQGGRTEAFF. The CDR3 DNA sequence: TGTGCCAGCAGCCAAGGGGGCCGAACTGAAGCTTTCTTT.

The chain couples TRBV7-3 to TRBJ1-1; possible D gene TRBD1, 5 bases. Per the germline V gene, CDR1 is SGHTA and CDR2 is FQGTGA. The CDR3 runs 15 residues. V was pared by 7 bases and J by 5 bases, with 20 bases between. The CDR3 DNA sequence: TGTGCCAGCAATCTCAGTCCAGGGTCTGGGACTGAAGCTTTCTTT. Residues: CASNLSPGSGTEAFF.

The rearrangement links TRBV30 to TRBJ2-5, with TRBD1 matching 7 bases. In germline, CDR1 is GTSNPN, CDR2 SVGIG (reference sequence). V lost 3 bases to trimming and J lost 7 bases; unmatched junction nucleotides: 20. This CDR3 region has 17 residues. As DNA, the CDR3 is TGTGCCTGGAGAACACTGGGACAGAGGGGCCCAGGAGGGACCCAGTACTTC. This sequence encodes CAWRTLGQRGPGGTQYF. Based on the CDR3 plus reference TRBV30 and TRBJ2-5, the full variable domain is SQTIHQWPATLVQPVGSPLSLECTVEGTSNPNLYWYRQAAGRGLQLLFYSVGIGQISSEVPQNLSASRPQDRQFILSSKKLLLSDSGFYLCAWRTLGQRGPGGTQYFGPGTRLLVL.

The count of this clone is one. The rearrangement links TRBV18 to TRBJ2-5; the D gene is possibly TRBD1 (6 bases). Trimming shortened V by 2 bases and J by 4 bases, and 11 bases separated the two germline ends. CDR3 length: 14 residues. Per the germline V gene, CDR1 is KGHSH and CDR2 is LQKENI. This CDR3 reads CASSPGTRGETQYF. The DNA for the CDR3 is TGTGCCAGCTCACCAGGGACACGGGGAGAGACCCAGTACTTC.

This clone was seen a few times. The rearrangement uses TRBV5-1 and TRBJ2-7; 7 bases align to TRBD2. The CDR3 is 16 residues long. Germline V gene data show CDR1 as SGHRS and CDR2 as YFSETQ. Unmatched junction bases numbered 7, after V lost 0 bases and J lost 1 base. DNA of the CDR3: TGCGCCAGCAGCTTGGCCATAGCAGCGGGGTCCTACGAGCAGTACTTC. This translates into CASSLAIAAGSYEQYF.

The CDR3 nucleotides read TGCGCCAGCAGCCTGACAACAGGGGATGTCTACACCTTC. This gives the protein CASSLTTGDVYTF. This chain links TRBV5-1 with TRBJ1-2; the match to TRBD1 covers 7 bases. J gave up 10 bases and V 4 bases, and 10 bases lay outside the gene matches. Germline CDR1 and CDR2: SGHRS and YFSETQ. The CDR3 is 13 residues long.

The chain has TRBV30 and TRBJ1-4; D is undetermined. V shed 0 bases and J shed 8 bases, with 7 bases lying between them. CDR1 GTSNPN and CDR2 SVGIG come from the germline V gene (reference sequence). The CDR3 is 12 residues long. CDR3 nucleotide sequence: TGTGCCTGGAGTGTTGAGTGGGAAAAACTGTTTTTT. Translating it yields CAWSVEWEKLFF.

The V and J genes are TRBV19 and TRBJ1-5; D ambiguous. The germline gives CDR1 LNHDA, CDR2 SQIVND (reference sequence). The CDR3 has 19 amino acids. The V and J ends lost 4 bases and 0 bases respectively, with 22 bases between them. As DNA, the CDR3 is TGTGCCAGTAGTACCCTCAGGTCCTGGACTTTTTCTAGCAATCAGCCCCAGCATTTT. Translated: CASSTLRSWTFSSNQPQHF.